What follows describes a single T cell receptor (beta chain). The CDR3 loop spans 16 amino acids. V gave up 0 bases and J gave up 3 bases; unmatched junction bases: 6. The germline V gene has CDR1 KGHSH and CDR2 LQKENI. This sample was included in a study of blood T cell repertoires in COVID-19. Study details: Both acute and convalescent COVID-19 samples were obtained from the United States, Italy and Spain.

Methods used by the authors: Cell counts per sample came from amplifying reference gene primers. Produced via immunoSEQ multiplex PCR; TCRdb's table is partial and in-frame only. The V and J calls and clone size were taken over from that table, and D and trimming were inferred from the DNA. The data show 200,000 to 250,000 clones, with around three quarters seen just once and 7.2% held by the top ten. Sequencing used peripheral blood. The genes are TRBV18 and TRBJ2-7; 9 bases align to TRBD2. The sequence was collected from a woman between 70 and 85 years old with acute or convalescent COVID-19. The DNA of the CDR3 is TGTGCCAGCTCACCACCGGAGCGGGGGGCCGGCTACGAGCAGTACTTC. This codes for CASSPPERGAGYEQYF.